This T cell receptor beta chain was recorded in a study of T cells in Graves' hyperthyroidism and ophthalmopathy. Whole-study results and caveats: Most thyroid clonotypes with frequency above 0.001 were detected in blood. Ophthalmopathy could be told apart from stable hyperthyroidism with a 13 V-J model.

CDR3 size: 12 residues. V was pared by 2 bases and J by 4 bases, with 8 bases between. CDR1 is DFQATT and CDR2 is SNEGSKA in the germline V gene (reference sequence). TCR beta CDR3 regions were amplified from RNA transcripts. The HTBI primer set drove a first-round RT-PCR of the TCR CDR3. TCRdb used MiXCR to reprocess the multiplex PCR reads, holding one entry per CDR3 protein. The table lists about 640,000 distinct CDR3 sequences, less than 45% of them singletons. This clonotype turned up a few times. No antigen is known for it. Exclusion criteria comprised uncontrolled infection, other autoimmune disease, pregnancy or lactation. Thyroid ultrasound, orbital computed tomography, clinical symptoms, and serum thyroxine and TRAb underpinned diagnoses.

V gene TRBV20-1 combines with J gene TRBJ1-2, with D tentatively TRBD1 (5 bases). This sequence originates from an adult man with Graves' disease, either hyperthyroidism or ophthalmopathy (not recorded which). Sequencing input: peripheral blood or thyroid tissue (not recorded which). The CDR3 DNA follows: TGCAGTGCTAGAAGGGGAATCTATGGCTACACCTTC. Its translation is CSARRGIYGYTF.